This passage covers 21 T cell receptor beta chains from one sample sequenced in a study of CD8 T cells in ankylosing spondylitis. TCRdb re-analysed the 5' RACE reads in MiXCR, keeping a single row per CDR3 protein. Among about 160,000 distinct CDR3 sequences listed, approximately 16% were seen once. The sample comprised blood, either unsorted or a sorted T cell fraction (not recorded which). The origin of the receptors is a male donor with ankylosing spondylitis or in good health (not recorded which).

This rearrangement joins TRBV2 to TRBJ2-7; TRBD1 matches 11 bases. This CDR3 is built from 15 residues. CDR1 is SNHLY and CDR2 is FYNNEI in the germline V gene. Germline trimming cut 5 bases from V and 5 bases from J; bases unmatched to any gene: 8. CDR3 in DNA: TGTGCCAGCAGTAAAGGACAGGGGGCCGAGGACGAGCAGTACTTC. It codes for CASSKGQGAEDEQYF.

In this sample, this clonotype turned up many times. The genes are TRBV5-1 and TRBJ1-5; D remains ambiguous. V was cut by 0 bases and J by 11 bases, with 12 bases left in between. There are 13 residues in the CDR3. CDR1 SGHRS and CDR2 YFSETQ come from the germline V gene. CDR3 nucleotides: TGCGCCAGCAGCTTGGATGGGAGCGGAGCCCAGCATTTT. Translating it yields CASSLDGSGAQHF. The full variable domain, with the rest looked up from reference TRBV5-1 and TRBJ1-5, is KAGVTQTPRYLIKTRGQQVTLSCSPISGHRSVSWYQQTPGQGLQFLFEYFSETQRNKGNFPGRFSGRQFSNSRSEMNVSTLELGDSALYLCASSLDGSGAQHFGDGTRLSIL.

Ten or more counts support this clonotype. V is TRBV5-1 and J is TRBJ2-7; no firm D call. Trimming shortened V by 4 bases and J by 9 bases, and 17 bases separated the two germline ends. The CDR3 has 13 residues. Germline lookup yields CDR1 SGHRS and CDR2 YFSETQ. Here the CDR3 reads CASSAGMGTTQYF. As DNA, the CDR3 is TGCGCCAGCAGCGCAGGAATGGGAACCACGCAGTACTTC. Full variable domain (missing parts from reference TRBV5-1 and TRBJ2-7): KAGVTQTPRYLIKTRGQQVTLSCSPISGHRSVSWYQQTPGQGLQFLFEYFSETQRNKGNFPGRFSGRQFSNSRSEMNVSTLELGDSALYLCASSAGMGTTQYFGPGTRLTVT.

This chain connects TRBV20-1 to TRBJ2-7; no firm D call. In germline, CDR1 is DFQATT, CDR2 SNEGSKA (reference sequence). V lost 0 bases and J lost 4, with 10 bases in between. The CDR3 length is 13 residues. The CDR3 loop reads CSARDSRAYEQYF. CDR3 sequence (DNA): TGCAGTGCTAGAGACTCCCGGGCTTACGAGCAGTACTTC.

This clonotype was seen a handful of times. This chain uses TRBV7-8 with TRBJ2-1; D gene unclear. Germline CDR1 SGHVS, CDR2 FQNEAQ. Trimming removed 1 base at V and 8 bases at J, with 12 bases between. There are 14 residues in the CDR3. The CDR3 is CASSLVDSPHEQFF. The CDR3 DNA is TGTGCCAGCAGCTTAGTGGATAGCCCCCATGAGCAGTTCTTC.

The chain carries TRBV20-1 and TRBJ2-5; D is tentatively TRBD1 or TRBD2 (5 bases each). The V and J ends lost 3 bases and 5 bases respectively, with 10 bases between them. The germline V gene encodes CDR1 DFQATT and CDR2 SNEGSKA (reference sequence). CDR3 length: 12 residues. The CDR3 sequence is CSASGTPETQYF. The CDR3 nucleotides read TGCAGTGCTAGCGGGACCCCGGAGACCCAGTACTTC.

The rearrangement joins TRBV10-2 to TRBJ2-1; 11 bases fit TRBD2. The CDR3 sequence is 13 residues long. CDR1 and CDR2 (germline): WSHSY, SAAADI. V shed 7 bases and J 5 bases; nucleotides not matched to a gene: 1. CDR3 sequence reads: CASILAGDNEQFF. CDR3 bases: TGCGCCAGCATACTAGCGGGAGACAATGAGCAGTTCTTC.

CDR3 amino acids: CASRNGQGTYEQYF. The CDR3 DNA reads TGTGCCAGCAGGAACGGACAGGGAACCTACGAGCAGTACTTC. The chain employs TRBV7-9 and TRBJ2-7; 8 bases are shared with TRBD1. Germline V gives CDR1 SEHNR, CDR2 FQNEAQ (reference sequence). The CDR3 runs 14 residues. After removal of 6 bases from V and 2 bases from J, the junction contained 6 bases not matched to a gene.

Many counts were recorded for this clonotype. J is TRBJ1-6 and V is TRBV20-1; D gene ambiguous. V dropped 1 base and J dropped 8 bases, with 12 bases sitting between them. CDR1 DFQATT and CDR2 SNEGSKA come from the germline V gene (reference sequence). The CDR3 has 14 amino acids. The CDR3 region is CSARGRVRHSPLHF. The CDR3, as DNA: TGCAGTGCTAGAGGACGGGTGCGGCATTCACCCCTCCACTTT.

This clonotype was picked up many times. The chain employs TRBV20-1 and TRBJ2-7; TRBD1 matches at 10 bases. Germline values: CDR1 DFQATT, CDR2 SNEGSKA (reference sequence). V trimming: 2 bases; J trimming: 2 bases; junction bases outside the gene matches: 3. The CDR3 has 14 amino acids. CDR3 bases: TGCAGTGCTAGATTGGGACAGGGGACCTACGAGCAGTACTTC. Translated, it gives CSARLGQGTYEQYF.

This clonotype showed up just a few times. The V gene is TRBV2, the J gene TRBJ2-2, with D possibly being TRBD1 (5 bases). This CDR3 spans 14 amino acids. From germline, CDR1 is SNHLY and CDR2 FYNNEI. V was shortened by 7 bases and J by 2 bases, with 11 bases between the two germline ends. The CDR3 DNA reads as TGTGCCAGCAAACAGGTTGTAAACACCGGGGAGCTGTTTTTT. Amino acid sequence: CASKQVVNTGELFF. Based on the CDR3 plus reference TRBV2 and TRBJ2-2, the full variable domain is EPEVTQTPSHQVTQMGQEVILRCVPISNHLYFYWYRQILGQKVEFLVSFYNNEISEKSEIFDDQFSVERPDGSNFTLKIRSTKLEDSAMYFCASKQVVNTGELFFGEGSRLTVL.

This clonotype occurred once. The rearrangement uses TRBV28 and TRBJ1-3; no clear D gene. The CDR3 loop spans 12 amino acids. Germline lookup yields CDR1 MDHEN and CDR2 SYDVKM. V lost 2 bases to trimming and J lost 6 bases, with 5 bases between them. CDR3 nucleotide sequence: TGTGCCAGCAGTTTACGTGCAAACACCATATATTTT. Translation gives CASSLRANTIYF.

CDR3 in DNA: TGTGCCAGCAGCATCACTACGGCGGTAGCGATGGAGACCCAGTACTTC. Encoded protein: CASSITTAVAMETQYF. This chain uses TRBV11-2 with TRBJ2-5; D may be TRBD2 (5 bases). CDR3 size: 16 residues. Germline-derived CDR1 and CDR2 are SGHAT and FQNNGV. Trimming pared 5 bases from V and 5 bases from J, leaving 21 bases between.

The rearrangement joins TRBV5-1 to TRBJ2-2, with D hard to call. The germline V gene encodes CDR1 SGHRS and CDR2 YFSETQ. The CDR3 sequence is 16 residues long. Trimming took 0 bases from V and 0 from J, leaving 9 bases between them. CDR3 residues: CASSLVATTNTGELFF. In DNA, the CDR3 is TGCGCCAGCAGCTTGGTTGCTACAACGAACACCGGGGAGCTGTTTTTT.

Notes on this clonotype: A much bigger clone sits one base away, suggesting this may be a read error. This rearrangement joins TRBV5-1 to TRBJ1-1; the D is unclear. The CDR3 has 15 residues. The germline CDR1 and CDR2 sequences are SGHRS and YFSETQ. Trimming pared 4 bases from V and 3 bases from J, leaving 16 bases between. CDR3 protein: CASSQLGWEDTEAFF. As DNA, the CDR3 is TGCGCCAGCAGCCAGTTGGGGTGGGAGGACACTGAAGCTTTCTTT. Looking up the rest from reference TRBV5-1 and TRBJ1-1 gives the full variable domain: KAGVTQTPRYLIKTRGQQVTLSCSPISGHRSVSWYQQTPGQGLQFLFEYFSETQRNKGNFPGRFSGRQFSNSRSEMNVSTLELGDSALYLCASSQLGWEDTEAFFGQGTRLTVV.

This chain joins TRBV7-9 and TRBJ1-1; D not certain. From germline, CDR1 is SEHNR and CDR2 FQNEAQ (reference sequence). V was pared by 1 base and J by 7 bases, with 4 bases between. This CDR3 comprises 11 residues. The CDR3 region has the DNA TGTGCCAGCAGCTTAGAGGTTGAAGCTTTCTTT. This codes for CASSLEVEAFF.

This clonotype was counted at least ten times. DNA of the CDR3: TGCGCCAGCAGCCCGGACGGGGATTATGGCTACACCTTC. Its protein is CASSPDGDYGYTF. The chain carries TRBV5-1 and TRBJ1-2; D is uncertain. The CDR3 covers 13 residues. V lost 4 bases and J 5 bases, leaving 12 bases between the germline ends. Looked up from germline, CDR1 is SGHRS and CDR2 is YFSETQ.

This clonotype was recorded many times. An end of the junction differs from the germline gene, which may be a read error. V is TRBV5-1 and J is TRBJ1-1; D is ambiguous. The length of the CDR3 is 13 residues. Germline CDR1 and CDR2: SGHRS and YFSETQ. The CDR3 sequence is CASSLGSNTEAFF. CDR3 DNA: TGTGCCAGCTCTCTCGGGTCCAACACTGAAGCTTTCTTT.

This clonotype was seen a single time. CDR3 sequence: CASSFDGPTEAFF. The CDR3 DNA follows: TGTGCCAGCAGCTTCGACGGGCCCACTGAAGCTTTCTTT. V is TRBV7-9 and J is TRBJ1-1; no clear D. This CDR3 has 13 amino acids. Germline V gene data show CDR1 as SEHNR and CDR2 as FQNEAQ (reference sequence). Trimming pared 3 bases from V and 4 bases from J, leaving 9 bases between.

The rearrangement joins TRBV18 to TRBJ2-1; D perhaps matches TRBD2 (5 bases). Trimming removed 4 bases from V and 7 bases from J, with 8 bases in between. Per the germline V gene, CDR1 is KGHSH and CDR2 is LQKENI. The CDR3 contains 12 residues. In DNA, the CDR3 is TGTGCCAGCTCACGTCCGGGGAATGAGCAGTTCTTC. As protein: CASSRPGNEQFF.

This clonotype has a count of ten or more. The chain combines TRBV24-1 with TRBJ2-1, with unresolved D. The ends were cut back, 7 bases at V and 0 bases at J, with 6 bases in the middle. This CDR3 spans 13 amino acids. The V gene's germline CDR1 is KGHDR and CDR2 SFDVKD. CDR3 residues: CATSLSSYNEQFF. DNA of the CDR3: TGTGCCACCAGCTTGAGCTCCTACAATGAGCAGTTCTTC.